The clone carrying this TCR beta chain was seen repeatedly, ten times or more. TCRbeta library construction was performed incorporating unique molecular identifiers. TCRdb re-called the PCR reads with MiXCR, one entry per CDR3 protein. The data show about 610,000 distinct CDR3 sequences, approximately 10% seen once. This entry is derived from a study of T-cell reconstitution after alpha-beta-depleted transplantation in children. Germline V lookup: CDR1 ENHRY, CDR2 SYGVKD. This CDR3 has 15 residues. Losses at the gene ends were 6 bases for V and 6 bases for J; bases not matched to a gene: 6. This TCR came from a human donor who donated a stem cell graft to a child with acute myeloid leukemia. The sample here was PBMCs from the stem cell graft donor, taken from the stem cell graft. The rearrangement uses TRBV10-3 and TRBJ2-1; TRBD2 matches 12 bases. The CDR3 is CAISSSGRASNEQFF. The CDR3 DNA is TGTGCCATCAGCTCTAGCGGGAGGGCCTCCAATGAGCAGTTCTTC.